This TCR beta chain was obtained from a study of PD-L1 blockade in urothelial cancer. The CDR3 totals 15 residues. Germline CDR1 SGHDT, CDR2 YYEEEE. V was shortened by 4 bases and J by 0 bases, with 14 bases between the two germline ends. As for time point: pretreatment peripheral blood. Clones were read by immunoSEQ multiplex PCR, and TCRdb kept only the in-frame ones, dropping some. The repertoire holds tens of thousands of clones, with 75% to 90% as singletons. The chain recombines TRBV5-6 with TRBJ2-7; D unresolved. This TCR came from a man aged 45-60 years with urothelial cancer. The sample consisted of PBMCs, taken around atezolizumab (anti-PD-L1) treatment. The CDR3 DNA is TGTGCCAGCAGCCTGGGTCAGGCTTCCTCCTACGAGCAGTACTTC. This translates into CASSLGQASSYEQYF.